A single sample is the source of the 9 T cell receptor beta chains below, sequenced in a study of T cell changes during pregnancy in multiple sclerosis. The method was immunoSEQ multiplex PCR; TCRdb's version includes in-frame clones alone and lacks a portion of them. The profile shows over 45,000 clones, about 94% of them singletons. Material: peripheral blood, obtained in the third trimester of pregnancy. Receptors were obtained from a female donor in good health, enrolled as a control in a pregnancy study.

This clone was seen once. CDR3 DNA sequence: TGTGCCAGCAGCTTAACGCTGTCTAGCGGGAGGGGTGAGCAGTTCTTC. Its translation: CASSLTLSSGRGEQFF. The chain carries TRBV7-3 and TRBJ2-1; 12 bases map to TRBD2. Germline trimming cut 0 bases from V and 9 bases from J; bases unmatched to any gene: 6. This CDR3 spans 16 amino acids. Per the germline V gene, CDR1 is SGHTA and CDR2 is FQGTGA.

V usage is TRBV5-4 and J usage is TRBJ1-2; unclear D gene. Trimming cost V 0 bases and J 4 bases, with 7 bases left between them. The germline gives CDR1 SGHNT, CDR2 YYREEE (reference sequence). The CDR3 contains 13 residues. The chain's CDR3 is CASSLGSPYGYTF. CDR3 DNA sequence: TGTGCCAGCAGCTTGGGTAGCCCCTATGGCTACACCTTC.

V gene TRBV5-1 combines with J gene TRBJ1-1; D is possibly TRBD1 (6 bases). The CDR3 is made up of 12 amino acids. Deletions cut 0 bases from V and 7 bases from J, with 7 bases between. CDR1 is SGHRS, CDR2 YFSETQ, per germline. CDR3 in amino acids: CASSLEGVEAFF. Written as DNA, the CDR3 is TGCGCCAGCAGCTTGGAGGGGGTTGAAGCTTTCTTT.

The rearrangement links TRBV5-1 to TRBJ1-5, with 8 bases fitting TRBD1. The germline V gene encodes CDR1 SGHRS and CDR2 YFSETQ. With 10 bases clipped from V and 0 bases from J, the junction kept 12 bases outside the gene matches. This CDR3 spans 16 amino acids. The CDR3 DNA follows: TGCGCCCTTCCGGACAGGGACCCCTATAGCAATCAGCCCCAGCATTTT. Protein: CALPDRDPYSNQPQHF.

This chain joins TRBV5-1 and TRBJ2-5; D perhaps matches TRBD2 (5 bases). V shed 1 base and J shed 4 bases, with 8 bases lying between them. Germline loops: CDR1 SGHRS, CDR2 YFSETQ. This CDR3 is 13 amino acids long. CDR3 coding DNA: TGCGCCAGCAGCTTGCGACTACTAGAGACCCAGTACTTC. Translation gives CASSLRLLETQYF. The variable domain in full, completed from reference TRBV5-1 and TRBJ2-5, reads KAGVTQTPRYLIKTRGQQVTLSCSPISGHRSVSWYQQTPGQGLQFLFEYFSETQRNKGNFPGRFSGRQFSNSRSEMNVSTLELGDSALYLCASSLRLLETQYFGPGTRLLVL.

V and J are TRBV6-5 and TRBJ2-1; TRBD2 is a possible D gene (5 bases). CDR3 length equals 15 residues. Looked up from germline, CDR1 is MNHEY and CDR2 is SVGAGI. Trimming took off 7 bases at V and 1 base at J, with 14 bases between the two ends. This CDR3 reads CASKEGRPSYNEQFF. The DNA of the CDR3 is TGTGCCAGCAAAGAGGGAAGGCCATCCTACAATGAGCAGTTCTTC.

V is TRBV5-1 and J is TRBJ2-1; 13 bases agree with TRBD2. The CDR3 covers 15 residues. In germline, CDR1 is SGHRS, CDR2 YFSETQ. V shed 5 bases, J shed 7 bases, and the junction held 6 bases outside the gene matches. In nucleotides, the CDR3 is TGCGCCAGCAGTTGGACTAGCGGGAGTGAGAATGAGCAGTTCTTC. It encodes CASSWTSGSENEQFF.

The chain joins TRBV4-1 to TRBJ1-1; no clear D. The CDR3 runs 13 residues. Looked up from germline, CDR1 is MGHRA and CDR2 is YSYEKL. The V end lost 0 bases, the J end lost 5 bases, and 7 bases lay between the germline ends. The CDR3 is CASSQDARTEAFF. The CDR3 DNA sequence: TGCGCCAGCAGCCAAGACGCCCGGACTGAAGCTTTCTTT.

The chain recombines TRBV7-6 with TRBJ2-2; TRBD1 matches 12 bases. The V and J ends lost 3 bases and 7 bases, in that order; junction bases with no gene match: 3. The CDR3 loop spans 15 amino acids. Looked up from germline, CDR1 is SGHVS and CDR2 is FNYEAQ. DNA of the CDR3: TGTGCCAGCAGCTTGGGACAGGGGGCGTTCGGGGAGCTGTTTTTT. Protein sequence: CASSLGQGAFGELFF.